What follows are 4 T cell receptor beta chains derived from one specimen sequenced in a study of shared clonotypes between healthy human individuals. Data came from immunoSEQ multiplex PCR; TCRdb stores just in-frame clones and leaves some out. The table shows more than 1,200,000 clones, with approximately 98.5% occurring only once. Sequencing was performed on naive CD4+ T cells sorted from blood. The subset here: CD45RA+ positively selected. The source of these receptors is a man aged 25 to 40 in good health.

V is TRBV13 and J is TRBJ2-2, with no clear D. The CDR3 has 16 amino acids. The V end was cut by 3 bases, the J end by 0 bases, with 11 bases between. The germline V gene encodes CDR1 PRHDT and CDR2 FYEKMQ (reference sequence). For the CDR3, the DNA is TGTGCCAGCAGCTTTGAGTTCAGCGCGAACACCGGGGAGCTGTTTTTT. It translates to CASSFEFSANTGELFF.

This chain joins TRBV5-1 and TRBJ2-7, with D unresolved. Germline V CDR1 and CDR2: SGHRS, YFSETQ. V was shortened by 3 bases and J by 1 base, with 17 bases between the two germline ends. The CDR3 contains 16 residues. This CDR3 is CASSWAFGNASYEQYF. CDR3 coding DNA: TGCGCCAGCAGCTGGGCGTTCGGTAACGCTTCCTACGAGCAGTACTTC.

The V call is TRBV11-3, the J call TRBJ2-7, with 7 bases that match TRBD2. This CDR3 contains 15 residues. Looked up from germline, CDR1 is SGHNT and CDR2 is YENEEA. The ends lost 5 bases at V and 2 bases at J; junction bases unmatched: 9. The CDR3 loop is CASSPDSGRPYEQYF. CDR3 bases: TGTGCCAGCAGCCCGGACTCCGGGAGGCCCTACGAGCAGTACTTC.

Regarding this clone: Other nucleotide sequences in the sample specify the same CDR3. DNA of the CDR3: TGTGCCAGCAGCTTAGGTCGAAACTATGGCTACACCTTC. This codes for CASSLGRNYGYTF. The V gene is TRBV5-6, the J gene TRBJ1-2; D ambiguous. Trimming shortened V by 2 bases and J by 2 bases, and 7 bases separated the two germline ends. The CDR3 is made up of 13 amino acids. CDR1 is SGHDT, CDR2 YYEEEE, per germline.